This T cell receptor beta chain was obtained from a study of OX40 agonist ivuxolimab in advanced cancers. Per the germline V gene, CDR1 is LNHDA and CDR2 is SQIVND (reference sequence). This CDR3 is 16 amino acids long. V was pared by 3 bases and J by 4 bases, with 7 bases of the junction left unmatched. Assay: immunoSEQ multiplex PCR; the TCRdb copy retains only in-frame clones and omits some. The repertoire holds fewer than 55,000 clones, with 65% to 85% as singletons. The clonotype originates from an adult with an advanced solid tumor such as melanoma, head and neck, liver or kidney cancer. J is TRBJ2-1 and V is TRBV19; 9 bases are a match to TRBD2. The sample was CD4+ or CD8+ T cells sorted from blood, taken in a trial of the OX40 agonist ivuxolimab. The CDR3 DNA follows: TGTGCCAGTAGTATCGCAGCGGGAGGCTCATACAATGAGCAGTTCTTC. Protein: CASSIAAGGSYNEQFF.